This is a list of T cell receptor beta chains from one sample in a study of control samples from healthy donors and cancer patients. TCRdb's copy holds only in-frame clones and misses some; the assay was immunoSEQ multiplex PCR. This table holds 90,000 or so clones, around four fifths found once. The sequencing sample was made of blood. Receptor source: a man aged 30 to 39 in good health. CDR3s include the opening cysteine and the closing phenylalanine or tryptophan. D genes are given only for firm matches. Size tells how often a clone was seen (once, few, many) or the class of an expanded clone, and some rows leave it out.

v_call: TRBV28; d_call: TRBD1; j_call: TRBJ1-2; clone_size: .; cdr3_aa: CASSLYRGFGYGYTF; cdr3_nt: TGTGCCAGCAGTTTATACAGGGGGTTCGGCTATGGCTACACCTTC
v_call: TRBV29-1; d_call: .; j_call: TRBJ2-3; clone_size: .; cdr3_aa: CSVVGLLTDTQYF; cdr3_nt: TGCAGCGTTGTGGGACTGCTCACAGATACGCAGTATTTT
v_call: TRBV5-4; d_call: .; j_call: TRBJ1-5; clone_size: once; cdr3_aa: CASSWGGNQPQHF; cdr3_nt: TGTGCCAGCAGCTGGGGTGGTAATCAGCCCCAGCATTTT
v_call: TRBV10-1; d_call: .; j_call: TRBJ1-5; clone_size: .; cdr3_aa: CASSESAEQPQHF; cdr3_nt: TGCGCCAGCAGTGAGTCCGCCGAACAGCCCCAGCATTTT
v_call: TRBV6-5; d_call: .; j_call: TRBJ1-1; clone_size: .; cdr3_aa: CASREGLLNTEAFF; cdr3_nt: TGTGCCAGCAGAGAGGGCCTACTGAACACTGAAGCTTTCTTT
v_call: TRBV7-8; d_call: .; j_call: TRBJ1-6; clone_size: .; cdr3_aa: CASSSETAVKNSPLHF; cdr3_nt: TGTGCCAGCAGCTCAGAGACAGCTGTAAAAAATTCACCCCTCCACTTT
v_call: TRBV14; d_call: .; j_call: TRBJ2-3; clone_size: .; cdr3_aa: CASSQVLYQGTDTQYF; cdr3_nt: TGTGCCAGCAGCCAAGTTCTTTACCAAGGCACAGATACGCAGTATTTT
v_call: TRBV28; d_call: .; j_call: TRBJ1-2; clone_size: .; cdr3_aa: CASSDRAYGYTF; cdr3_nt: TGTGCCAGCAGTGACCGGGCCTATGGCTACACCTTC
v_call: TRBV24-1; d_call: TRBD1; j_call: TRBJ2-1; clone_size: .; cdr3_aa: CATSDFGTGSNEQFF; cdr3_nt: TGTGCCACCAGTGATTTTGGGACAGGTTCAAATGAGCAGTTCTTC
v_call: TRBV30; d_call: .; j_call: TRBJ1-5; clone_size: once; cdr3_aa: CAWSIGGGQPQHF; cdr3_nt: TGTGCCTGGAGTATTGGGGGCGGTCAGCCCCAGCATTTT
v_call: TRBV6-1; d_call: .; j_call: TRBJ1-4; clone_size: .; cdr3_aa: CASSEARTGNTKTNEKLFF; cdr3_nt: TGTGCCAGCAGTGAAGCGCGAACAGGGAATACCAAAACTAATGAAAAACTGTTTTTT
v_call: TRBV28; d_call: TRBD1; j_call: TRBJ2-4; clone_size: .; cdr3_aa: CASSGTGSVSIQYF; cdr3_nt: TGTGCCAGCAGTGGGACAGGGAGTGTGAGCATTCAGTACTTC
v_call: TRBV5-6; d_call: TRBD1; j_call: TRBJ2-4; clone_size: .; cdr3_aa: CASSPPGQTENIQYF; cdr3_nt: TGTGCCAGCAGTCCGCCGGGACAGACTGAAAACATTCAGTACTTC
v_call: TRBV11-2; d_call: TRBD2; j_call: TRBJ2-7; clone_size: once; cdr3_aa: CASSLQYGTSEPYEQYF; cdr3_nt: TGTGCCAGCAGCCTCCAGTACGGGACTAGCGAGCCCTACGAGCAGTACTTC
v_call: TRBV4-1; d_call: .; j_call: TRBJ1-2; clone_size: .; cdr3_aa: CASSQGTQRYGYTF; cdr3_nt: TGCGCCAGCAGCCAAGGGACCCAGCGGTATGGCTACACCTTC
v_call: TRBV20-1; d_call: .; j_call: TRBJ2-1; clone_size: .; cdr3_aa: CSARVYNEQFF; cdr3_nt: TGCAGTGCTAGAGTTTACAATGAGCAGTTCTTC
v_call: TRBV5-1; d_call: .; j_call: TRBJ1-1; clone_size: .; cdr3_aa: CASSLRDRGAEAFF; cdr3_nt: TGCGCCAGCAGCTTACGGGACCGGGGCGCTGAAGCTTTCTTT
v_call: TRBV6-1; d_call: TRBD2; j_call: TRBJ2-7; clone_size: .; cdr3_aa: CASSGPGLAGGYEQYF; cdr3_nt: TGTGCCAGCAGTGGCCCGGGACTAGCGGGGGGCTACGAGCAGTACTTC
v_call: TRBV7-3; d_call: TRBD2; j_call: TRBJ2-5; clone_size: .; cdr3_aa: CASSLLGPSGGPLEYF; cdr3_nt: TGTGCCAGCAGCTTATTGGGTCCTAGCGGGGGGCCCCTGGAGTACTTC
v_call: TRBV5-1; d_call: TRBD2; j_call: TRBJ2-5; clone_size: once; cdr3_aa: CASREGLETQYF; cdr3_nt: TGCGCCAGTAGGGAGGGCTTAGAGACCCAGTACTTC
v_call: TRBV2; d_call: .; j_call: TRBJ1-2; clone_size: .; cdr3_aa: CASRTHRVYGYTF; cdr3_nt: TGTGCCAGCAGGACGCACAGGGTCTATGGCTACACCTTC
v_call: TRBV27; d_call: .; j_call: TRBJ1-1; clone_size: few; cdr3_aa: CASRRNTEAFF; cdr3_nt: TGTGCCAGCAGAAGGAACACTGAAGCTTTCTTT
v_call: TRBV18; d_call: TRBD2; j_call: TRBJ2-5; clone_size: .; cdr3_aa: CASSPASGEETQYF; cdr3_nt: TGTGCCAGCTCACCGGCTAGCGGGGAAGAGACCCAGTACTTC
v_call: TRBV11-2; d_call: .; j_call: TRBJ1-4; clone_size: .; cdr3_aa: CASSLRIRTADNEKLFF; cdr3_nt: TGTGCCAGCAGCTTAAGAATCCGGACCGCCGATAATGAAAAACTGTTTTTT
v_call: TRBV2; d_call: .; j_call: TRBJ2-7; clone_size: .; cdr3_aa: CASRQESYEQYF; cdr3_nt: TGTGCCAGCCGACAGGAATCCTACGAGCAGTACTTC
v_call: TRBV5-5; d_call: .; j_call: TRBJ1-1; clone_size: .; cdr3_aa: CASSSGVPNTEAFF; cdr3_nt: TGTGCCAGCAGCTCAGGGGTCCCGAACACTGAAGCTTTCTTT
v_call: TRBV30; d_call: TRBD1; j_call: TRBJ2-3; clone_size: once; cdr3_aa: CAWMGTGFSTDTQYF; cdr3_nt: TGTGCCTGGATGGGGACAGGCTTTTCCACAGATACGCAGTATTTT
v_call: TRBV7-7; d_call: .; j_call: TRBJ2-3; clone_size: .; cdr3_aa: CASSPSAGLDTQYF; cdr3_nt: TGTGCCAGCAGCCCTAGCGCGGGATTAGATACGCAGTATTTT
v_call: TRBV3-1/TRBV3-2; d_call: TRBD1; j_call: TRBJ1-1; clone_size: few; cdr3_aa: CASSQDRQGAFF; cdr3_nt: TGTGCCAGCAGCCAAGATAGACAGGGGGCTTTCTTT
v_call: TRBV18; d_call: .; j_call: TRBJ1-1; clone_size: .; cdr3_aa: CASSPVRSTEAFF; cdr3_nt: TGTGCCAGCTCACCAGTCCGGAGCACTGAAGCTTTCTTT
v_call: TRBV6-4; d_call: .; j_call: TRBJ1-1; clone_size: .; cdr3_aa: CASSPGTRSNTEAFF; cdr3_nt: TGTGCCAGCAGCCCCGGGACTAGGTCGAACACTGAAGCTTTCTTT
v_call: TRBV30; d_call: .; j_call: TRBJ2-7; clone_size: .; cdr3_aa: CAGVGWGTYEQYF; cdr3_nt: TGTGCTGGGGTCGGATGGGGAACCTACGAGCAGTACTTC
v_call: TRBV25-1; d_call: TRBD1; j_call: TRBJ1-2; clone_size: .; cdr3_aa: CASSESIGQGGANYGYTF; cdr3_nt: TGTGCCAGCAGTGAATCAATAGGGCAGGGGGGAGCTAACTATGGCTACACCTTC
v_call: TRBV3-1/TRBV3-2; d_call: TRBD1; j_call: TRBJ2-2; clone_size: .; cdr3_aa: CASSRGQGYTGELFF; cdr3_nt: TGTGCCAGCAGCCGGGGACAGGGTTACACCGGGGAGCTGTTTTTT
v_call: TRBV18; d_call: TRBD1; j_call: TRBJ1-3; clone_size: once; cdr3_aa: CASSPLRQGTGNTIYF; cdr3_nt: TGTGCCAGCTCACCGCTAAGACAGGGAACTGGAAACACCATATATTTT
v_call: TRBV24-1; d_call: TRBD1; j_call: TRBJ2-3; clone_size: .; cdr3_aa: CATSLPGQGVADTQYF; cdr3_nt: TGTGCCACCAGTCTCCCGGGACAGGGGGTGGCAGATACGCAGTATTTT
v_call: TRBV6-5; d_call: TRBD1; j_call: TRBJ1-2; clone_size: once; cdr3_aa: CASSSRQGVSGYTF; cdr3_nt: TGTGCCAGCAGCTCCAGACAGGGTGTATCCGGCTACACCTTC
v_call: TRBV15; d_call: .; j_call: TRBJ2-1; clone_size: once; cdr3_aa: CATSRDLALLYEQFF; cdr3_nt: TGTGCCACCAGCAGAGATTTAGCTCTTTTATATGAGCAGTTCTTC
v_call: TRBV30; d_call: .; j_call: TRBJ1-6; clone_size: .; cdr3_aa: CAVEQGTGPNSPLHF; cdr3_nt: TGTGCCGTTGAACAGGGTACAGGACCAAATTCACCCCTCCACTTT
v_call: TRBV28; d_call: .; j_call: TRBJ1-3; clone_size: .; cdr3_aa: CASSLPHSPTGNTIYF; cdr3_nt: TGTGCCAGCAGTTTGCCCCACAGCCCCACTGGAAACACCATATATTTT
v_call: TRBV5-1; d_call: .; j_call: TRBJ1-2; clone_size: .; cdr3_aa: CASSPPEGYGYTF; cdr3_nt: TGCGCCAGCAGCCCCCCCGAGGGGTATGGCTACACCTTC
v_call: TRBV5-6; d_call: .; j_call: TRBJ2-3; clone_size: .; cdr3_aa: CASSLNVRGMGTDTQYF; cdr3_nt: TGTGCCAGCAGCTTGAATGTACGGGGCATGGGGACAGATACGCAGTATTTT
v_call: TRBV7-9; d_call: .; j_call: TRBJ1-1; clone_size: .; cdr3_aa: CASSSPTWGNTEAFF; cdr3_nt: TGTGCCAGCAGCTCCCCGACATGGGGGAACACTGAAGCTTTCTTT
v_call: TRBV18; d_call: .; j_call: TRBJ2-7; clone_size: .; cdr3_aa: CASSPESDEQYF; cdr3_nt: TGTGCCAGCTCACCAGAGTCGGACGAGCAGTACTTC
v_call: TRBV9; d_call: .; j_call: TRBJ1-3; clone_size: .; cdr3_aa: CASSVDSSSGNTIYF; cdr3_nt: TGTGCCAGCAGCGTAGATTCGAGCTCTGGAAACACCATATATTTT
v_call: TRBV11-2; d_call: .; j_call: TRBJ2-7; clone_size: .; cdr3_aa: CASSLDRVDYEQYF; cdr3_nt: TGTGCCAGCAGCTTAGACAGGGTCGACTACGAGCAGTACTTC
v_call: TRBV18; d_call: .; j_call: TRBJ2-3; clone_size: .; cdr3_aa: CASSPPIASARPGTDTQYF; cdr3_nt: TGTGCCAGCTCACCACCGATTGCGTCCGCTAGGCCGGGCACAGATACGCAGTATTTT
v_call: TRBV7-8; d_call: .; j_call: TRBJ1-5; clone_size: .; cdr3_aa: CASSPGINQPQHF; cdr3_nt: TGTGCCAGCAGCCCTGGGATCAATCAGCCCCAGCATTTT
v_call: TRBV27; d_call: .; j_call: TRBJ2-4; clone_size: .; cdr3_aa: CASSFSGGWAAKNIQYF; cdr3_nt: TGTGCCAGCAGTTTTTCGGGTGGATGGGCAGCCAAAAACATTCAGTACTTC
v_call: TRBV30; d_call: .; j_call: TRBJ2-3; clone_size: once; cdr3_aa: CAWTPGRTDTQYF; cdr3_nt: TGTGCCTGGACCCCTGGAAGGACAGATACGCAGTATTTT